This section outlines one T cell receptor (beta chain) sequence together with its context. Trimming shortened V by 3 bases and J by 4 bases, and 13 bases separated the two germline ends. CDR1 and CDR2 from the germline V gene are SGHTA and FQGNSA. The CDR3 runs to 15 residues. The data stem from a study of T cells in tuberculosis. Time point defined: new active TB diagnosis, blood taken before or within 7 days of starting treatment. Tuberculosis was confirmed by positive sputum smear and/or M. tuberculosis culture. Assay used: immunoSEQ multiplex PCR; TCRdb lists only in-frame clones, some missing. The sample has 40,000 or so clones; roughly 95% are singletons.

The V and J genes are TRBV7-2 and TRBJ1-3; no clear D gene. This sequence was found in an adult with tuberculosis. The specimen comprised PBMCs, sampled at tuberculosis diagnosis. The CDR3 DNA is TGTGCCAGCAGCTTGATTTGGGGAGGGGGAAACACCATATATTTT. This translates into CASSLIWGGGNTIYF.